This TCR beta chain was profiled in a study of CD8 T cells in ankylosing spondylitis. CDR3 size: 15 residues. Looked up from germline, CDR1 is LGHDT and CDR2 is YNNKEL (reference sequence). V lost 4 bases, J lost 7 bases, and 6 bases stayed unmatched. Comments on this clonotype: No antigen is known for it.

The study's findings and limits: Earlier work had already found some motif variants in reactive arthritis synovial fluid and blood. A TCR beta motif made of several highly homologous variants seemed typical of ankylosing spondylitis blood.

TCRdb re-called the 5' RACE reads through MiXCR, storing one row per CDR3 protein. Among hundreds of thousands of distinct CDR3 sequences listed, less than 25% were seen once. Sample: blood, either unsorted or a sorted T cell fraction (not recorded which). The receptor was derived from a female donor with ankylosing spondylitis or in good health (not recorded which). V gene TRBV3-1 combines with J gene TRBJ2-1, with 11 nucleotides matching TRBD2. DNA for the CDR3: TGTGCCAGCAGCCCAGTAGCGGGAGGGTCGAATGAGCAGTTCTTC. It encodes CASSPVAGGSNEQFF.